This T cell receptor (beta chain) originates from a study of cytomegalovirus exposure and HLA in healthy donors. General study findings and limits: In a later analysis, parvovirus B19, influenza, CMV and Epstein-Barr virus appeared linked to several top co-occurrence clusters.

This CDR3 is built from 13 residues. Researchers ran the PCR with 60 Vbeta and 13 Jbeta primers. Using immunoSEQ multiplex PCR, the repertoire was profiled, and TCRdb retains in-frame clones only, with some absent. The repertoire consists of nearly 200,000 clones, with roughly 83% occurring once and the leading ten covering about 0.36%. On this clone: Its specificity is unknown.

Sequencing was carried out using PBMCs. The V and J genes are TRBV21-1 and TRBJ1-2; the D call of TRBD1 is as the table states it, not checked on the DNA. TRBV21-1 is a pseudogene. The TCR sequence derives from a male donor in good health and CMV-seropositive. The CDR3 DNA reads as TGTGCCATACGGGACAGAGCTAACTATGGCTACACCTTC. Its protein product is CAIRDRANYGYTF.